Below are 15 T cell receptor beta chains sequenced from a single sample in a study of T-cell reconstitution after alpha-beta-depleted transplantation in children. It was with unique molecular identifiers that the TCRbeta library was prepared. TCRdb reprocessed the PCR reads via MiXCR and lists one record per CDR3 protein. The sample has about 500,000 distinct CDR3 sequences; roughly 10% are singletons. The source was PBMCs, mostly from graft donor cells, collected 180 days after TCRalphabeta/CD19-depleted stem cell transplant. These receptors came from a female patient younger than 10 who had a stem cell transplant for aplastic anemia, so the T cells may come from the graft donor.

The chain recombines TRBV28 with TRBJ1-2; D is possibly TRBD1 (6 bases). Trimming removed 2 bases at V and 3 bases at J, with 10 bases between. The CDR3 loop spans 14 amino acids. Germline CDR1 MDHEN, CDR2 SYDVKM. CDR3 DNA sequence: TGTGCCAGCAGTTTACGGGGGCTAGACTATGGCTACACCTTC. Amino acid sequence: CASSLRGLDYGYTF.

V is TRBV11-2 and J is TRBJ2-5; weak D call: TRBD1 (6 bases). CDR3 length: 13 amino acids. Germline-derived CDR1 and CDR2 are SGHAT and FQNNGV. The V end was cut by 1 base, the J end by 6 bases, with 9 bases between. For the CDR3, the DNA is TGTGCCAGCAGCTTAGGACAGGAGCAGACCCAGTACTTC. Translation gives CASSLGQEQTQYF.

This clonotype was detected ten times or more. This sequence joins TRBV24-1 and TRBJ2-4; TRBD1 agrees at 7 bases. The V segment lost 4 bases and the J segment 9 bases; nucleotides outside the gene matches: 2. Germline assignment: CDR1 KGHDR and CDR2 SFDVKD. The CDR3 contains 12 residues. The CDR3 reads CATSDRTGIQYF. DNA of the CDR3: TGTGCCACCAGTGACCGGACAGGCATTCAGTACTTC.

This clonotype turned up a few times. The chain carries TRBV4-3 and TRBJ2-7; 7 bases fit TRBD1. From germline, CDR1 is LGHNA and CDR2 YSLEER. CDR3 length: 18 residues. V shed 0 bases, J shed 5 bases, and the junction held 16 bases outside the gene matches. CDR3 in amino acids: CASSQDLSSGTERNEQYF. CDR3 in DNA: TGCGCCAGCAGCCAAGATCTTTCCTCCGGGACAGAGAGGAACGAGCAGTACTTC.

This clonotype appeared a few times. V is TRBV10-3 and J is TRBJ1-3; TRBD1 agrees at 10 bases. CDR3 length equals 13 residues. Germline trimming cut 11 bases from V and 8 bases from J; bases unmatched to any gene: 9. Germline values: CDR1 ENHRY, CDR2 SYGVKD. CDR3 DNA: TGTGCCGCCCATTCCGGGACAGGGGACACCATATATTTT. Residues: CAAHSGTGDTIYF.

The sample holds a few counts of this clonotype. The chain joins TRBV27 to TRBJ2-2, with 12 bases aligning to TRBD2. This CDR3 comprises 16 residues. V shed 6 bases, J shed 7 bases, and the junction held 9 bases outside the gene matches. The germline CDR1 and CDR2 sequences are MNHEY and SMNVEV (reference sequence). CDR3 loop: CASSFLTSGRNGELFF. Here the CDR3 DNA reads TGTGCCAGCAGCTTTCTGACTAGCGGGAGAAACGGGGAGCTGTTTTTT.

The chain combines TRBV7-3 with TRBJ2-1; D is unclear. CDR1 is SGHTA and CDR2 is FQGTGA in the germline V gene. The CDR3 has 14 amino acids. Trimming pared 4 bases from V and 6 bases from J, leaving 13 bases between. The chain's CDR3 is CASSSQDDGNEQFF. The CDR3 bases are TGTGCCAGCAGCTCCCAAGATGACGGCAATGAGCAGTTCTTC.

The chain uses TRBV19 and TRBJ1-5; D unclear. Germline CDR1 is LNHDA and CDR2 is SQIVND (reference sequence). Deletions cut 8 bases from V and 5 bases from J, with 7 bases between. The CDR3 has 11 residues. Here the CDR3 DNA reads TGTGCCAGTGGCGGGTATCAGCCCCAGCATTTT. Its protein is CASGGYQPQHF.

The CDR3 is CASSLAVPTGELFF. CDR3 nucleotide sequence: TGTGCCAGCAGTTTAGCCGTCCCAACCGGGGAGCTGTTTTTT. J is TRBJ2-2 and V is TRBV28; D gene ambiguous. The CDR3 contains 14 residues. V lost 2 bases and J lost 5, with 9 bases in between. Germline lookup yields CDR1 MDHEN and CDR2 SYDVKM.

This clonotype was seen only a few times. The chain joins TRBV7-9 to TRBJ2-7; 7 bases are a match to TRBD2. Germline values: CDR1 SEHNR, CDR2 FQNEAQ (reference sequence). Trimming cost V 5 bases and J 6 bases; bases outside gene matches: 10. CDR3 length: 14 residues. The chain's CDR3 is CASSPGAGSVEQYF. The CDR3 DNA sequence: TGTGCCAGCAGCCCCGGAGCGGGATCGGTCGAGCAGTACTTC.

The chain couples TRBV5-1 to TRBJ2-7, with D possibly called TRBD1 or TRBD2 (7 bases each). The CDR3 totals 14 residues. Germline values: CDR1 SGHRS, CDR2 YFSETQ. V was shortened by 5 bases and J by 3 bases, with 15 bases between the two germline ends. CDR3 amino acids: CASRLSGTVYEQYF. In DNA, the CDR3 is TGCGCCAGCAGGTTGAGCGGGACAGTCTACGAGCAGTACTTC.

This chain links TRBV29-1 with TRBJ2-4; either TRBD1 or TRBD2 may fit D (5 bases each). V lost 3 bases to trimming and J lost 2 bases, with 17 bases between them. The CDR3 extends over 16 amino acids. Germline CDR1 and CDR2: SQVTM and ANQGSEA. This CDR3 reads CSVETFIGESKNIQYF. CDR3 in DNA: TGCAGCGTTGAGACGTTCATAGGGGAGTCCAAAAACATTCAGTACTTC.

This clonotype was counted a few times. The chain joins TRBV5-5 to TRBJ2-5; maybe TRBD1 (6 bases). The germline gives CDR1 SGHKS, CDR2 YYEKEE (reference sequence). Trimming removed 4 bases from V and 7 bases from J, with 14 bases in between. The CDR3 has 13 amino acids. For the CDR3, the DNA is TGTGCCAGCAGCACCAGGGGAGTGTCGACCCAGTACTTC. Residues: CASSTRGVSTQYF.

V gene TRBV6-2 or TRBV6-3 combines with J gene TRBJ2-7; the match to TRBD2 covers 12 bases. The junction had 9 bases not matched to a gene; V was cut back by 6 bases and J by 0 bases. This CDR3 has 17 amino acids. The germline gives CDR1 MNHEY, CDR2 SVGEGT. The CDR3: CASSFSPGLAGSYEQYV. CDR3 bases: TGTGCCAGCAGCTTCTCGCCGGGACTAGCGGGCTCCTACGAGCAGTACGTC.

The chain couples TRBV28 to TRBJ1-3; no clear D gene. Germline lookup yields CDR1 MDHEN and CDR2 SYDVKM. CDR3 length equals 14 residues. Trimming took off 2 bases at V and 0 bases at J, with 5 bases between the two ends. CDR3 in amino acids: CASSLPVSGNTIYF. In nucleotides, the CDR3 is TGTGCCAGCAGTTTACCAGTCTCTGGAAACACCATATATTTT.